This T cell receptor (beta chain) derives from a study of OX40 agonist ivuxolimab in advanced cancers. In the study overall: Ivuxolimab was a fully human IgG2 agonistic monoclonal antibody targeting the costimulatory receptor OX40 (CD134). Intravenous ivuxolimab was administered to patients every 2 weeks at six dose levels: 0.01, 0.1, 0.3, 1.5, 3 and 10 mg/kg. Of the approximately 54 dose-escalation patients, hepatocellular carcinoma was present in around 20, melanoma in some 15, renal cell carcinoma in 9 and head and neck cancer in 9. In the dose-escalation cohort, 82.7% of patients were male, and the mean age was roughly 60 years, with a range of roughly 20 to 80. Patients were allowed to have had prior anti-PD-1, anti-PD-L1 or anti-CTLA-4 therapy, and about 40% of the dose-escalation patients had been treated with checkpoint inhibitors. Three dose-escalation patients achieved partial responses, one with hepatocellular carcinoma and two with cutaneous melanoma. The point of sequencing TCRbeta in the periphery was to test whether ivuxolimab changed TCR sequence diversity and drove clonal T-cell expansion. The paper describes the monotherapy dose-escalation part (N of about 54 patients) of the phase I trial of ivuxolimab. Study-wide findings and limitations: At doses of 0.1 to 3.0 mg/kg, clonal expansion of both CD4+ and CD8+ T cells in blood was seen between baseline and week 6. In partial responders in the 0.1-3.0 mg/kg groups, normalized peripheral clonal expansion was found to be among the lowest, especially among CD8+ T cells. On average, CD8+ T cells showed more expanded clones than CD4+ T cells after ivuxolimab. The antigen specificity of the peripheral T cells that underwent clonal expansion was not determined. Low levels of normalized T-cell clonal expansion were also shown by some nonresponding patients.

Comments on this clone: Its binding antigen is unknown. No much larger clonotype is one base removed from it; base qualities were not supplied.

V is clipped by 2 bases and J by 4 bases, and the sequence between their germline boundaries is 2 bases long. CDR1 is given as SEHNR and CDR2 as FQNEAQ, both from the germline V gene (reference sequence). The CDR3 spans 11 residues, from the cysteine through the phenylalanine. This entry keeps only the CDR3 DNA: 33 bases, framed from base 1. The trial excluded patients who had a history of autoimmune disease or were on systemic immunosuppression. Peripheral blood for TCR sequencing was drawn from every dose cohort at baseline, at cycle 4 day 1 and at cycle 7 day 1. The samples were drawn from a first-in-human, open-label, multicenter phase I dose-escalation trial of ivuxolimab. Adults with locally advanced or metastatic melanoma, renal cell, hepatocellular, or head and neck squamous cell carcinoma were enrolled in the trial. Before TCR sequencing, CD4+ T cells and CD8+ T cells were sorted from peripheral blood as separate populations.

Genomic DNA was isolated from the sorted cells so that the TCRbeta CDR3 region could be sequenced. The immunoSEQ Assay was used to sequence the TCRbeta CDR3 regions. Entries here come from immuneACCESS through TCRdb and include only in-frame sequences with V and J called. Some clones fail to appear in such tables; in the studies checked, an unresolved V gene covers under half of the shortfall, and the cause of the remainder is unknown. This sample is represented by about 89,000 clones; 86% of them were singletons. Of the sample, roughly 6% falls within the top ten clones. Here the sequenced sample was CD4+ or CD8+ T cells sorted from blood, taken in a trial of the OX40 agonist ivuxolimab. The rearrangement joined TRBV7-9 to TRBJ1-2, with no confident D gene call. The TCR originated in an adult with an advanced solid tumor such as melanoma, head and neck, liver or kidney cancer. The DNA sequence is given as TGTGCCAGCAGCTTACCCTATGGCTACACCTTC. Its protein product is CASSLPYGYTF.